The 6 T cell receptor beta chains reported below all come from one sample, sequenced in a study of blood T cell repertoires in COVID-19. Measured with immunoSEQ multiplex PCR; TCRdb has only the in-frame clones, and not every one. Among about 120,000 clones listed, 70% to 90% were seen once. Sequencing used peripheral blood. The receptors stem from a man in his 70s who had recovered from COVID-19.

This clone has just a few counts. The V gene is TRBV5-1, the J gene TRBJ2-7; tentatively, D is TRBD2 (6 bases). V was clipped by 3 bases and J by 6 bases, with 28 bases between them. The CDR3 contains 18 residues. The germline V gene encodes CDR1 SGHRS and CDR2 YFSETQ. The CDR3 DNA reads as TGCGCCAGCAGCTCCGTGCGGGGCGGAGACCCGATGGTTTCCGAGCAGTACTTC. Translated: CASSSVRGGDPMVSEQYF. Full variable domain (outside the CDR3, taken from reference TRBV5-1 and TRBJ2-7): KAGVTQTPRYLIKTRGQQVTLSCSPISGHRSVSWYQQTPGQGLQFLFEYFSETQRNKGNFPGRFSGRQFSNSRSEMNVSTLELGDSALYLCASSSVRGGDPMVSEQYFGPGTRLTVT.

The chain links TRBV20-1 to TRBJ2-3, with D unresolved. Trimming took off 3 bases at V and 5 bases at J, with 6 bases between the two ends. Germline CDR1 is DFQATT and CDR2 is SNEGSKA (reference sequence). This CDR3 is built from 11 residues. The CDR3 sequence: CSARRRDTQYF. DNA for the CDR3: TGCAGTGCTAGGCGTAGAGATACGCAGTATTTT.

The V call is TRBV28, the J call TRBJ1-2; 9 bases are a match to TRBD1. CDR1 is MDHEN, CDR2 SYDVKM, per germline. J was trimmed by 6 bases and V by 6 bases; bases with no gene match: 11. The CDR3 runs 15 residues. The CDR3 coding sequence is TGTGCCAGCAGCAACTCCGGGACAGGGAATCATGGCTACACCTTC. Its protein is CASSNSGTGNHGYTF.

The chain is built from TRBV5-4 and TRBJ1-2, with 7 bases fitting TRBD1. J was trimmed by 3 bases and V by 4 bases; bases with no gene match: 6. The CDR3 extends over 14 amino acids. Per the germline V gene, CDR1 is SGHNT and CDR2 is YYREEE (reference sequence). The DNA for the CDR3 is TGTGCCAGCAGCCGCGACAGGGTGGACTATGGCTACACCTTC. This codes for CASSRDRVDYGYTF.

The rearrangement joins TRBV5-4 to TRBJ2-5; TRBD1 matches 7 bases. The CDR3 is 15 amino acids. CDR1 is SGHNT and CDR2 is YYREEE in the germline V gene (reference sequence). The V segment lost 0 bases and the J segment 4 bases; nucleotides outside the gene matches: 6. The CDR3 is CASSLAGAGGETQYF. DNA for the CDR3: TGTGCCAGCAGCTTGGCCGGGGCAGGGGGAGAGACCCAGTACTTC.

V is TRBV6-5 and J is TRBJ2-3; TRBD2 agrees at 7 bases. Trimming at V came to 7 bases and at J to 5 bases, leaving 6 bases not matched to a gene. The CDR3 runs 13 residues. Germline CDR1 is MNHEY and CDR2 is SVGAGI. CDR3 DNA: TGTGCCAGCAATGGCGGGGGACTAGATACGCAGTATTTT. Translation: CASNGGGLDTQYF.